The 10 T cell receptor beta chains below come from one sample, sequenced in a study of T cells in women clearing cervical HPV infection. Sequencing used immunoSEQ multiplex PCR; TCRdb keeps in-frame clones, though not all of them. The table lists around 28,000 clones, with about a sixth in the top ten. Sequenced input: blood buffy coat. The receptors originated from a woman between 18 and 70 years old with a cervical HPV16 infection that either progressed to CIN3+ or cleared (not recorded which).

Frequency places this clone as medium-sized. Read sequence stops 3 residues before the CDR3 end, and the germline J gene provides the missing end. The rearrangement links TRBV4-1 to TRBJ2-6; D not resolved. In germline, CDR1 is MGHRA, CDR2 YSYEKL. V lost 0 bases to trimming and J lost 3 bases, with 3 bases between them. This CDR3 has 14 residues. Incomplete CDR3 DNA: TGCGCCAGCAGCCAAGATCGTGGGGCCAACGTC. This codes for CASSQDRGANV. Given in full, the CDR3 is CASSQDRGANVLTF.

The CDR3 here is CASSRGRDEAFF. The covered CDR3 bases are TGTGCCAGCAGCCGCGGCCGCGATGAA. The chain links TRBV7-3 to TRBJ1-1, with D unclear. The DNA ends 3 residues before the CDR3 does, and the rest of the CDR3 is filled in from the germline J gene. The germline V and J ends were trimmed by 5 bases and 7 bases, with 11 bases remaining between them. Germline-derived CDR1 and CDR2 are SGHTA and FQGTGA. There are 12 residues in the CDR3.

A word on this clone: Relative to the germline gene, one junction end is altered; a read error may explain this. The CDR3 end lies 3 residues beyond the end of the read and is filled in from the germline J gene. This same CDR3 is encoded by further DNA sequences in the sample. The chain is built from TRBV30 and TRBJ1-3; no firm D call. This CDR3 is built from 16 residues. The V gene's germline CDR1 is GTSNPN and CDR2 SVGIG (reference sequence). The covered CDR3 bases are TGTGCCTGGAGTCTAAAGGGCTTGAGCTCTGGAAACACT. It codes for CAWSLKGLSSGNT. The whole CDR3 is CAWSLKGLSSGNTIYF.

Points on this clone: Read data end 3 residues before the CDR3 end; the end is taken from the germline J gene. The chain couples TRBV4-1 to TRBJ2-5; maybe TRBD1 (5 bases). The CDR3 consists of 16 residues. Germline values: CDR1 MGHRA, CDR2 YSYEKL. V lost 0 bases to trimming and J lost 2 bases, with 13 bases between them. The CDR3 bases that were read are TGCGCCAGCAGCCAAGAGTACAGGAGAGGACAAGAGACC. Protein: CASSQEYRRGQET. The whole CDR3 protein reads CASSQEYRRGQETQYF.

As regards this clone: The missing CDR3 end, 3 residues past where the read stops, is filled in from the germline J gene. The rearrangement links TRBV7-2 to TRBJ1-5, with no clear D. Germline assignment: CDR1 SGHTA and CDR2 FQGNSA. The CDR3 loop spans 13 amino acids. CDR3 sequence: CASSLTITDPQHF. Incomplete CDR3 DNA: TGTGCCAGCAGCTTGACAATTACAGATCCC.

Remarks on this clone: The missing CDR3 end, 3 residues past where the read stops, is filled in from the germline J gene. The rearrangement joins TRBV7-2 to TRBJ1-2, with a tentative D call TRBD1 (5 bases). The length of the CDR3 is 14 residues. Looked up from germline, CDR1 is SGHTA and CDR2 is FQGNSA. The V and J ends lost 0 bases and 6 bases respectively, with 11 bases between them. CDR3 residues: CASSLARASDGYTF. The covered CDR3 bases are TGTGCCAGCAGCTTAGCCAGGGCTTCCGATGGC.

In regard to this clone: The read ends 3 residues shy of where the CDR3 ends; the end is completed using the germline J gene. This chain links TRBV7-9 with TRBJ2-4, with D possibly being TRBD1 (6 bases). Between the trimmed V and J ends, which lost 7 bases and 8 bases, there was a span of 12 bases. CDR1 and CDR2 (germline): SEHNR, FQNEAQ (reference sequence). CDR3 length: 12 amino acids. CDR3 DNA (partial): TGTGCCAGCATAGGGGGTTCGGACATT. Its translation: CASIGGSDI. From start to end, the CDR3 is CASIGGSDIQYF.

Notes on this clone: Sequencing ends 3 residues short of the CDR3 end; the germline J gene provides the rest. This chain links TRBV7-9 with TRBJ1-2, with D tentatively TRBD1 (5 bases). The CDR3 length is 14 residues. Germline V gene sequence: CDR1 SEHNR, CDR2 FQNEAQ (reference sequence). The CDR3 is CASSQGLRYNDYTF. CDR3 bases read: TGTGCCAGCAGCCAGGGACTAAGGTACAATGAC.

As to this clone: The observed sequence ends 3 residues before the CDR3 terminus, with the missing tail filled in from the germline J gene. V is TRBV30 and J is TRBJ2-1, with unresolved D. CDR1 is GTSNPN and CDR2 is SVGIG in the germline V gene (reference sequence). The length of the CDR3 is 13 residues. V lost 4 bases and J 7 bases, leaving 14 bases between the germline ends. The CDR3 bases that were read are TGTGCCTGGAAAGAGCTTGCGCGGAATGAG. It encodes CAWKELARNE. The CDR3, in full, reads CAWKELARNEQFF.

CDR3 sequence reads: CASSLVGSGVYDYTF. The part of the CDR3 DNA that was read is TGTGCCAGCAGTCTGGTAGGGTCAGGGGTCTACGAC. V is TRBV7-6 and J is TRBJ1-2; D is possibly TRBD1 (6 bases). The read ends 3 residues before the CDR3 terminus; that terminus is restored from the germline J gene. The CDR3 is 15 amino acids. Germline V gene lookup returns CDR1 SGHVS and CDR2 FNYEAQ.